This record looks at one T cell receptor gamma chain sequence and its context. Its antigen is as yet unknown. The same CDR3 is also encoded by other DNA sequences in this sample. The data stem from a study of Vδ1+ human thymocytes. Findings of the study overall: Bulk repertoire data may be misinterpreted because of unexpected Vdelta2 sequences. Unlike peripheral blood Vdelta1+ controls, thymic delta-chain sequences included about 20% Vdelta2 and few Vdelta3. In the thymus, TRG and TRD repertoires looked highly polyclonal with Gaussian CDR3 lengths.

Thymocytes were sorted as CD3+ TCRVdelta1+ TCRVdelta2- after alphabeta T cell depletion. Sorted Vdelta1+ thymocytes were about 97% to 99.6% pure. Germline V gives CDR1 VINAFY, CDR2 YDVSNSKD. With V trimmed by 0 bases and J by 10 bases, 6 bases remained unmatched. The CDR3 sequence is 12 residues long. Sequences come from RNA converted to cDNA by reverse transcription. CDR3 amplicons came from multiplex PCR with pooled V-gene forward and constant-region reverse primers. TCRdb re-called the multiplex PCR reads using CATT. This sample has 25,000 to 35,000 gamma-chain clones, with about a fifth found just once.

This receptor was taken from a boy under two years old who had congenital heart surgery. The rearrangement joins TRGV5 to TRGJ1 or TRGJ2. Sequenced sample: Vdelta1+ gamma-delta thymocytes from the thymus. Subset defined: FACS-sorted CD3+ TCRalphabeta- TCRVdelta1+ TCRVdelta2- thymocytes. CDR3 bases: TGTGCCACCTGGGACAGGCCTGAGAAGAAACTCTTT. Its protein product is CATWDRPEKKLF.